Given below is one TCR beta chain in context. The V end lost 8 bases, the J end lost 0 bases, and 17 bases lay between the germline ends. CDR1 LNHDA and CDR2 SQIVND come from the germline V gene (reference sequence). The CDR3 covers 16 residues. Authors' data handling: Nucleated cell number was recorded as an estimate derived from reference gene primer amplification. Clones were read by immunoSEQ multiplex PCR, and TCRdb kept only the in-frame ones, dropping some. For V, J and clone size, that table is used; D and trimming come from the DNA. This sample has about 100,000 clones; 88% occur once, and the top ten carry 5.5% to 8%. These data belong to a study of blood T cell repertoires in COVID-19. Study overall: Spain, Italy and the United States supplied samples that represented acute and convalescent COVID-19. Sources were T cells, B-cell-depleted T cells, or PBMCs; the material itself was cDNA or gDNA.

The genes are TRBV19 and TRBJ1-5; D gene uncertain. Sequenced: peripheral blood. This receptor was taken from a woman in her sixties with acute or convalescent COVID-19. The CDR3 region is CASDPGAGYSNQPQHF. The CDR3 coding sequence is TGTGCCAGTGATCCCGGTGCGGGGTATAGCAATCAGCCCCAGCATTTT.